This TCR beta chain was recovered during a study of identical twins. J gave up 7 bases and V 5 bases, and 7 bases lay outside the gene matches. Germline lookup yields CDR1 SEHNR and CDR2 FQNEAQ (reference sequence). The length of the CDR3 is 15 residues. Study results and limitations: With abundant cord blood beta clonotypes, insertions were fewer; memory repertoires showed no such pattern.

TCRdb recomputed calls from the 5' RACE reads with MiXCR, one row per CDR3 protein. The table lists 400,000 to 550,000 distinct CDR3 sequences, 13% to 15% of them singletons. Regarding this clonotype: Its target is not known.

The sample was also linked to a second study, of yellow fever vaccine responses in identical twins.

This chain links TRBV7-9 with TRBJ1-5, with 11 bases fitting TRBD1. Sequencing input: CD4+ T cells sorted from blood. This TCR came from a young woman in good health. CDR3 residues: CASSPGQGASQPQHF. The CDR3 DNA sequence: TGTGCCAGCAGCCCAGGACAGGGGGCGAGCCAGCCCCAGCATTTT. The full variable domain, in which reference TRBV7-9 and TRBJ1-5 provide the parts outside the CDR3, is DTGVSQNPRHKITKRGQNVTFRCDPISEHNRLYWYRQTLGQGPEFLTYFQNEAQLEKSRLLSDRFSAERPKGSFSTLEIQRTEQGDSAMYLCASSPGQGASQPQHFGDGTRLSIL.